This T cell receptor (beta chain) was sequenced in a study of regulatory T cells in long-lasting Graves disease. Study results and limitations: Persistent cases of Graves' showed reduced TCR diversity relative to newly diagnosed patients.

Arm-PCR of CDR3 regions with iRepertoire HTBI primers generated TCR beta libraries. TCRdb called the multiplex PCR reads again in MiXCR, with one record for every CDR3 protein. Among 520,000 or so distinct CDR3 sequences listed, 9.5% to 15% were seen once. The time point denotes: newly diagnosed GD, antithyroid drugs for less than 3 months. RNA from PBMCs was the source of the TCR library. The sample holds many counts of this clonotype. The target antigen is unknown. The same data also contributed to another study, on T cells in Graves' hyperthyroidism and ophthalmopathy.

The sequence derives from a woman in her twenties or thirties with Graves disease. The source material was peripheral blood mononuclear cells (PBMCs), sampled at new diagnosis, from a patient treated with antithyroid drugs.

The CDR3 DNA reads as TGTGCCTGGAGTGTAGGGCTAGCTGGGGGGGATGAGCAGTTCTTC. This sequence encodes CAWSVGLAGGDEQFF. The chain couples TRBV30 to TRBJ2-1; 7 positions agree with TRBD2. V was clipped by 0 bases and J by 8 bases; unmatched bases: 10. The CDR3 has 15 amino acids. Germline CDR1 and CDR2: GTSNPN and SVGIG (reference sequence).